This record concerns one TCR beta chain sequence. Per the original data handling: From reference gene primer amplification, estimates of nucleated cell counts were derived. Sequencing was performed with immunoSEQ multiplex PCR; in TCRdb, only in-frame clones are kept and a portion is missing. That table gives V, J and clone size, and the DNA gave D and trimming. This sample yields 140,000 or so clones, of which approximately 84% are seen a single time; roughly 2.6% belongs to the top ten. The sample originates from a study of blood T cell repertoires in COVID-19. Overall study: Some COVID-19 samples were acute and others convalescent; all came from the United States, Italy and Spain. T cells, B-cell-depleted T cells, or PBMCs supplied cDNA or gDNA.

The germline V gene has CDR1 GTSNPN and CDR2 SVGIG (reference sequence). The CDR3 runs 14 residues. Trimming cost V 0 bases and J 0 bases; bases outside gene matches: 1. The chain employs TRBV30 and TRBJ1-2, with 7 bases lining up with TRBD1. The specimen was peripheral blood. The clonotype comes from a human donor with acute or convalescent COVID-19. The donor label of this sample is uncertain. CDR3 protein: CAWSVDRTNYGYTF. CDR3 sequence (DNA): TGTGCCTGGAGTGTGGACAGGACTAACTATGGCTACACCTTC.